One sample yielded the 25 T cell receptor beta chains listed below, sequenced in a study of shared clonotypes between healthy human individuals. Repertoires were generated with immunoSEQ multiplex PCR, while TCRdb's copy carries only in-frame clones and drops some. Found here are hundreds of thousands of clones, roughly 95% of them singletons; the top ten hold under 0.06%. The source material was naive CD4+ T cells sorted from blood. Subset denoted: CD45RA+ positively selected. The source of these receptors is a woman aged 30 to 39 in good health.

This chain connects TRBV27 to TRBJ2-6; D is perhaps TRBD2 (5 bases). Trimming left V 7 bases short and J 0 bases short, with 16 bases between. This CDR3 contains 17 residues. The germline gives CDR1 MNHEY, CDR2 SMNVEV (reference sequence). DNA of the CDR3: TGTGCCAGCAAAAGCGGCATCTTACTCTCTGGGGCCAACGTCCTGACTTTC. It yields the protein CASKSGILLSGANVLTF.

This clone came up once. V and J are TRBV5-1 and TRBJ2-3; D unresolved. This CDR3 region has 13 residues. Deletions cut 0 bases from V and 2 bases from J, with 4 bases between. Per germline, CDR1 SGHRS and CDR2 YFSETQ. For the CDR3, the DNA is TGCGCCAGCAGCTTGGATAACACAGATACGCAGTATTTT. Protein sequence: CASSLDNTDTQYF.

CDR3 sequence reads: CASSLMGGADGNEQFF. DNA of the CDR3: TGTGCCAGCAGCTTAATGGGCGGGGCTGATGGCAATGAGCAGTTCTTC. The chain is built from TRBV7-9 and TRBJ2-1; maybe TRBD2 (6 bases). This CDR3 spans 16 amino acids. CDR1 is SEHNR and CDR2 is FQNEAQ in the germline V gene (reference sequence). Trimming cost V 2 bases and J 6 bases, with 17 bases left between them.

This clone was detected only once. The gene calls are TRBV6-4 and TRBJ2-2; the D is unclear. The CDR3 is 14 residues long. Germline values: CDR1 MRHNA, CDR2 SNTAGT. The germline V and J ends were trimmed by 0 bases and 7 bases, with 9 bases remaining between them. CDR3 residues: CASSDSNGGGELFF. CDR3 DNA: TGTGCCAGCAGTGACTCGAACGGCGGCGGGGAGCTGTTTTTT.

The genes are TRBV28 and TRBJ2-7; TRBD1 agrees at 9 bases. CDR3 length: 14 amino acids. V gave up 6 bases and J gave up 5 bases; unmatched junction bases: 8. CDR1 is MDHEN and CDR2 is SYDVKM in the germline V gene. The CDR3 DNA sequence: TGTGCCAGCAGCCTTGGGGACAGGGTAAACGAGCAGTACTTC. This gives the protein CASSLGDRVNEQYF.

V and J are TRBV20-1 and TRBJ2-1; no definite D call. This CDR3 is 11 amino acids long. In germline, CDR1 is DFQATT, CDR2 SNEGSKA (reference sequence). Trimming removed 6 bases at V and 8 bases at J, with 11 bases between. The CDR3 loop reads CSAPRSYEQFF. CDR3 coding DNA: TGCAGTGCCCCCCGGTCGTATGAGCAGTTCTTC.

This clone was recorded only once. The chain is built from TRBV6-1 and TRBJ2-1, with D hard to call. The germline V and J ends were trimmed by 2 bases and 2 bases, with 13 bases remaining between them. CDR3 length: 16 amino acids. Germline V gives CDR1 MNHNS, CDR2 SASEGT. The CDR3: CASSETGNPPYNEQFF. The CDR3 bases are TGTGCCAGCAGTGAAACTGGGAATCCGCCCTACAATGAGCAGTTCTTC.

The rearrangement links TRBV10-2 to TRBJ2-5; maybe TRBD1 (6 bases). The end of the DNA is better explained by TRBJ2-7, so the J call may be wrong. Germline-derived CDR1 and CDR2 are WSHSY and SAAADI. This CDR3 is 15 amino acids long. This CDR3 is CASSELRTASYEQYF. CDR3 coding DNA: TGCGCCAGCAGTGAGTTAAGGACAGCGTCCTACGAGCAGTACTTC.

The V gene is TRBV2, the J gene TRBJ2-3, with 8 bases aligning to TRBD1. The CDR3 has 15 residues. Looked up from germline, CDR1 is SNHLY and CDR2 is FYNNEI. The V and J ends lost 8 bases and 1 base, in that order; junction bases with no gene match: 8. The CDR3 DNA is TGTGCCAGCTGCATGGGACAGGCCGGCACAGATACGCAGTATTTT. It specifies CASCMGQAGTDTQYF.

The CDR3 spells CASTAQGAIGEQFF. CDR3 DNA sequence: TGCGCCAGCACTGCCCAGGGGGCTATCGGTGAGCAGTTCTTC. The chain couples TRBV5-1 to TRBJ2-1; 8 nucleotides align to TRBD1. The CDR3 has 14 residues. Germline CDR1 and CDR2: SGHRS and YFSETQ. After removal of 6 bases from V and 9 bases from J, the junction contained 11 bases not matched to a gene.

The V call is TRBV5-1, the J call TRBJ1-5, with D maybe TRBD1 (5 bases). CDR3 length: 13 amino acids. Trimming took 8 bases from V and 5 from J, leaving 14 bases between them. The germline V gene has CDR1 SGHRS and CDR2 YFSETQ. The CDR3 here is CASSYGADQPQHF. CDR3 coding DNA: TGCGCCAGTAGTTACGGGGCCGATCAGCCCCAGCATTTT.

The chain couples TRBV27 to TRBJ2-2; possibly TRBD1 for D (5 bases). Germline V CDR1 and CDR2: MNHEY, SMNVEV (reference sequence). The CDR3 is 15 residues long. Trimming stripped 6 bases from V and 2 bases from J, with 13 bases between. DNA for the CDR3: TGTGCCAGCAGGATAATTGGACACAACACCGGGGAGCTGTTTTTT. Translated: CASRIIGHNTGELFF.

V usage is TRBV6-1 and J usage is TRBJ2-7; 7 bases match TRBD2. CDR1 MNHNS and CDR2 SASEGT come from the germline V gene. V lost 5 bases and J lost 6; bases outside the gene matches: 13. The CDR3 length is 15 residues. The CDR3 region is CASSLGGGGFSEQYF. CDR3 DNA sequence: TGTGCCAGCAGTCTTGGGGGGGGAGGTTTCTCCGAGCAGTACTTC.

V usage is TRBV10-3 and J usage is TRBJ2-7; 7 nucleotides agree with TRBD1. J was trimmed by 4 bases and V by 9 bases; bases with no gene match: 6. Germline V CDR1 and CDR2: ENHRY, SYGVKD. The CDR3 sequence is 12 residues long. CDR3 amino acids: CAIRQGRYEQYF. The CDR3 bases are TGTGCCATACGACAGGGTAGATACGAGCAGTACTTC.

This clone was detected once. The V and J genes are TRBV5-1 and TRBJ2-4; no clear D. This CDR3 comprises 14 residues. CDR1 is SGHRS and CDR2 is YFSETQ in the germline V gene. V lost 2 bases, J lost 0 bases, and 6 bases lay in between. CDR3 in amino acids: CASSFGVAKNIQYF. CDR3 sequence (DNA): TGCGCCAGCAGCTTTGGCGTAGCCAAAAACATTCAGTACTTC.

This clone came up once. The CDR3 region is CSALGDTEAFF. CDR3 sequence (DNA): TGCAGTGCTCTGGGCGACACTGAAGCTTTCTTT. The J gene is TRBJ1-1, the V gene TRBV20-1; D is undetermined. The V gene lost 5 bases and the J gene lost 3 bases, with 7 bases spanning the gap. Per germline, CDR1 DFQATT and CDR2 SNEGSKA (reference sequence). CDR3 length: 11 residues.

The chain joins TRBV6-6 to TRBJ2-7; D is unclear. Germline lookup yields CDR1 MNHNY and CDR2 SVGAGI (reference sequence). V lost 2 bases and J 5 bases, leaving 10 bases between the germline ends. This CDR3 contains 13 residues. CDR3: CASSYRPPHEQYF. CDR3 nucleotide sequence: TGTGCCAGCAGTTACAGACCGCCCCACGAGCAGTACTTC.

The chain couples TRBV4-1 to TRBJ2-2, with D perhaps being TRBD1 or TRBD2 (6 bases each). The CDR3 has 16 amino acids. With 0 bases removed from V and 6 bases from J, the gap between germline ends came to 14 bases. Per the germline V gene, CDR1 is MGHRA and CDR2 is YSYEKL. The CDR3 reads CASSQDLRGVAGELFF. For the CDR3, the DNA is TGCGCCAGCAGCCAAGACCTAAGGGGGGTAGCCGGGGAGCTGTTTTTT.

The V gene is TRBV28, the J gene TRBJ2-7; TRBD2 is a possible D gene (6 bases). This CDR3 spans 14 amino acids. Deletions cut 6 bases from V and 3 bases from J, with 15 bases between. Germline CDR1 MDHEN, CDR2 SYDVKM. CDR3 in amino acids: CASRFGTSNYEQYF. The CDR3 nucleotides are TGTGCCAGCAGATTCGGGACTTCGAACTACGAGCAGTACTTC.

The chain carries TRBV11-2 and TRBJ1-2; D gene unclear. V lost 6 bases and J 8 bases, leaving 10 bases between the germline ends. CDR3 length equals 11 residues. The germline CDR1 and CDR2 sequences are SGHAT and FQNNGV. CDR3 amino acids: CASSKGGGYTF. CDR3 sequence (DNA): TGTGCCAGCAGTAAGGGCGGAGGCTACACCTTC.

This chain joins TRBV28 and TRBJ2-5, with 12 bases fitting TRBD2. The last part of the DNA fits TRBJ2-7 better; the J call may be wrong. This CDR3 is 16 amino acids long. Germline values: CDR1 MDHEN, CDR2 SYDVKM. In DNA form, the CDR3 reads TGTGCCAGCAGGGGGGAGACTAGCGGGAGTGGTTACGAGCAGTACTTC. Translation gives CASRGETSGSGYEQYF.

V gene TRBV11-1 combines with J gene TRBJ2-7, with D possibly matching TRBD2 (6 bases). Per the germline V gene, CDR1 is SGHAT and CDR2 is FQDESV (reference sequence). This CDR3 spans 15 amino acids. The V end lost 5 bases, the J end lost 5 bases, and 19 bases lay between the germline ends. As DNA, the CDR3 is TGTGCCAGCAGCACGACCGGGACTCACCAGAACGAGCAGTACTTC. Its translation is CASSTTGTHQNEQYF.

CDR3 residues: CASSLGGGISYEQYF. The DNA for the CDR3 is TGTGCCAGCAGCTTAGGGGGCGGAATATCCTACGAGCAGTACTTC. The rearrangement links TRBV11-2 to TRBJ2-7; D is possibly TRBD1 (5 bases). Germline CDR1 reads SGHAT; CDR2 reads FQNNGV. CDR3 length: 15 amino acids. The V end was cut by 1 base, the J end by 1 base, with 11 bases between.

This chain uses TRBV11-2 with TRBJ2-5; the D gene is possibly TRBD1 (5 bases). The CDR3 runs to 15 residues. Trimming pared 1 base from V and 5 bases from J, leaving 14 bases between. Looked up from germline, CDR1 is SGHAT and CDR2 is FQNNGV. The CDR3 is CASSLVQGSPETQYF. As DNA, the CDR3 is TGTGCCAGCAGCTTAGTTCAGGGAAGTCCCGAGACCCAGTACTTC. The complete variable domain, with remaining parts taken from reference TRBV11-2 and TRBJ2-5, reads EAGVAQSPRYKIIEKRQSVAFWCNPISGHATLYWYQQILGQGPKLLIQFQNNGVVDDSQLPKDRFSAERLKGVDSTLKIQPAKLEDSAVYLCASSLVQGSPETQYFGPGTRLLVL.

The rearrangement links TRBV19 to TRBJ2-2; no reliable D call. V was trimmed by 4 bases and J by 5 bases, leaving 14 bases between them. Germline V gene sequence: CDR1 LNHDA, CDR2 SQIVND (reference sequence). There are 15 residues in the CDR3. The CDR3 sequence: CASSSYDRGTGELFF. The CDR3 nucleotides are TGTGCCAGTAGTAGTTACGACCGTGGTACCGGGGAGCTGTTTTTT.